This T cell receptor (beta chain) was captured by sequencing in a study of blood T cell repertoires in COVID-19 (dated by TCRdb to the early 2020s). Regarding the study in general: Collaborator samples came from the United States, Italy and Spain and covered acute and convalescent phases of COVID-19. Subjects who had been exposed to COVID-19, were actively infected with it, or had recovered from it provided the deeply sampled blood TCRbeta repertoires that made up the dataset. The repertoires were released in a freely available public database meant as a resource for research on the immune response to SARS-CoV-2. The material from the prospective study consisted of cDNA or gDNA derived from T cells, B-cell-depleted T cells, or PBMCs. Nearly every sample came with metadata listing a de-identified subject ID, COVID-19 status, age in years and sex. Samples were obtained from the ongoing ImmuneRACE study (first 160 participants) and from over 1,000 subjects provided by 6 global collaborators. Where HLA class I and class II types were available, the types were taken from metadata supplied by the sample provider, not from assay-based typing.

TCRbeta CDR3 regions were amplified from genomic DNA using the immunoSEQ Assay, a bias-controlled multiplex PCR. The authors processed their data as follows. The number of nucleated cells in each sample was estimated by amplification of reference gene primers within the assay. To quantify the absolute abundance of each unique TCRbeta CDR3 rearrangement, sequence reads were collapsed and filtered. For each sample, productive Simpson clonality was calculated by taking the square root of Simpson's diversity index across productive rearrangements. This immuneACCESS table, as held by TCRdb, lists in-frame sequences with V and J called but not all clones. Of the missing ones, under half trace to an unresolved V gene in checked studies; the others have no known cause. V and J calls and clone size are given by that table; D and trimming were obtained from the DNA. The sample table holds roughly 84,000 clones, of which 75% to 90% were seen once. Together, the top ten hold around 12% of the sample.

Summary of the overall study and its limitations: The quantity of clinical and demographic metadata differed by source and by participant and was supplied without curation.

As concerns this clone: The antigen this receptor binds is unknown. Qualities for individual bases were not recorded, and no much larger clone is one base off.

Collaborating institutions collected whole blood in K2EDTA tubes following their own protocols. Collaborator samples were shipped for TCRbeta analysis as frozen whole blood, isolated PBMCs, or DNA extracted from either sample type. CDR1 and CDR2 are drawn from the germline V gene: MNHEY, SVGAGI. The CDR3 measures 14 amino acids from cysteine to phenylalanine. The retained sequence is limited to the CDR3, 42 bases, with the frame set at the first base. The V end loses 4 bases and the J end loses 4 bases, and a stretch of 12 bases separates them. The TCR comes from a woman aged 40-49 years with active or convalescent COVID-19. The sequenced sample was peripheral blood. In this chain, TRBV6-5 is recombined with TRBJ2-3; TRBD2 is possibly the D segment (6 matching bases). In nucleotide form, the sequence is TGTGCCAGCAGTTCTCGGGGGAATCCAGATACGCAGTATTTT. Protein translation: CASSSRGNPDTQYF.